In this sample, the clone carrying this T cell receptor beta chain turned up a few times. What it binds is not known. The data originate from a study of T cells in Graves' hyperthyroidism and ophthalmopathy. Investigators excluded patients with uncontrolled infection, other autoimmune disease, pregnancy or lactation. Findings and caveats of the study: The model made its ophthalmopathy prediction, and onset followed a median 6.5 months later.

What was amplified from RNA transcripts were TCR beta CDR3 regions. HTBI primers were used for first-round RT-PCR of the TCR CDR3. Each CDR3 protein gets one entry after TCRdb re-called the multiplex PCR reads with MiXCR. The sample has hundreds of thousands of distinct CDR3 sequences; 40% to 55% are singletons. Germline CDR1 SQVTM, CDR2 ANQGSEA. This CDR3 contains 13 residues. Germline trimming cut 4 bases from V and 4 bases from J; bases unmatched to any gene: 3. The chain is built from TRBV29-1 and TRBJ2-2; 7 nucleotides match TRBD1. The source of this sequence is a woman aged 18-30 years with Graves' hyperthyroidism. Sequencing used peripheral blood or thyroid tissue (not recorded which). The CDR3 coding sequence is TGCAGCGTTGTCAGACAGGGCACCGGGGAGCTGTTTTTT. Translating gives CSVVRQGTGELFF.